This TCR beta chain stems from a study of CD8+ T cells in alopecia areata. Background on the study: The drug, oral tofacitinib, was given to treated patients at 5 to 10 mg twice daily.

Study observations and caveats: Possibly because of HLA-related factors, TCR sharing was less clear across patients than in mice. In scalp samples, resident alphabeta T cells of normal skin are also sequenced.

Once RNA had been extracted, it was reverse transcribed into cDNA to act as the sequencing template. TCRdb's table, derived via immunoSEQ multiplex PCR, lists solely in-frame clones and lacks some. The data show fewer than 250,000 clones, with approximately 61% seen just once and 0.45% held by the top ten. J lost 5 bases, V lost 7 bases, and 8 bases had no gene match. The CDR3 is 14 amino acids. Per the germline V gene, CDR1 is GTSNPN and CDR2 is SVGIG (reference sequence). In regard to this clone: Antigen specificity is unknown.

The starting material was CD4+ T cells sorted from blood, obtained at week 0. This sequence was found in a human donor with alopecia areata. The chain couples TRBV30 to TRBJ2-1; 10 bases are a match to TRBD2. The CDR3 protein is CASRALAGHNEQFF. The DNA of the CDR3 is TGTGCCTCGAGGGCACTAGCGGGACACAATGAGCAGTTCTTC. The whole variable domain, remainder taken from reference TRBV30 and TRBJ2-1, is SQTIHQWPATLVQPVGSPLSLECTVEGTSNPNLYWYRQAAGRGLQLLFYSVGIGQISSEVPQNLSASRPQDRQFILSSKKLLLSDSGFYLCASRALAGHNEQFFGPGTRLTVL.